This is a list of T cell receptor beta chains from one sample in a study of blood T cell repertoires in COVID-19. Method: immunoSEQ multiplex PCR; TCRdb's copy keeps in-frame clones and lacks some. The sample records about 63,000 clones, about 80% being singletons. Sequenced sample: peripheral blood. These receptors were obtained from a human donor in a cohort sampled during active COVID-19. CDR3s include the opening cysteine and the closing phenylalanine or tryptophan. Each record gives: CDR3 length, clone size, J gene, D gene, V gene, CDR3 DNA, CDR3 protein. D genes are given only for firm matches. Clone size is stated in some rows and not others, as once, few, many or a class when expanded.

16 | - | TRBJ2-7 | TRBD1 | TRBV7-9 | TGTGCCAGCAGCTCTGAAATCGGACAGGGAGGTTCCGAGCAGTACTTC | CASSSEIGQGGSEQYF
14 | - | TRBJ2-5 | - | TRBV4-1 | TGCGCCAGCAGCCAAGATCCAGGGGAAGAGACCCAGTACTTC | CASSQDPGEETQYF
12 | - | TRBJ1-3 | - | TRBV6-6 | TGTGCCAGCAGCCCCCGGGAGGACACCATATATTTT | CASSPREDTIYF
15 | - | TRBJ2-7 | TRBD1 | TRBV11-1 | TGTGCCAGCAGCCGTACAGGGGGCTCGGACTACGAGCAGTACTTC | CASSRTGGSDYEQYF
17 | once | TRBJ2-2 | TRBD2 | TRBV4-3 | TGCGCCAGCAGCCAAGAACCGGCGGGAGACCGCACCGGGGAGCTGTTTTTT | CASSQEPAGDRTGELFF
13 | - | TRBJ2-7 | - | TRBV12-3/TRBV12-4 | TGTGCCAGCAGTTTTGCAGGGGAGGGGTGGCAGTACTTC | CASSFAGEGWQYF
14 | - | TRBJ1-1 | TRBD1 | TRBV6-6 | TGTGCCAGCAGTTCGACAGGGGGCAACACTGAAGCTTTCTTT | CASSSTGGNTEAFF
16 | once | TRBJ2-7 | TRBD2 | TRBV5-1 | TGCGCCAGCAGCTTGCTAGCGGGGGGGCTAACCGACGAGCAGTACTTC | CASSLLAGGLTDEQYF
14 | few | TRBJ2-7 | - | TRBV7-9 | TGTGCCAGCAGCGTCTCGGACAGTAGCAGCGAGCAGTACTTC | CASSVSDSSSEQYF
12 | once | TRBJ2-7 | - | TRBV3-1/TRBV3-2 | TGTGCCAGCGGCCGCAGGAACTACGAGCAGTACTTC | CASGRRNYEQYF
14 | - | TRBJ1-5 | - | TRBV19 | TGTGCCAGTACTAAAATGTCCTCGGAGTTCCCCCAGCATTTT | CASTKMSSEFPQHF
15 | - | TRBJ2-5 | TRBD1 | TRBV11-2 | TGTGCCAGCAGCACACCGGGACAGGGTTTGGAGACCCAGTACTTC | CASSTPGQGLETQYF
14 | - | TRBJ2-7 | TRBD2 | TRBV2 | TGTGCCGGGTCTCTAGCGGGAGAACTCTACGAGCAGTACTTC | CAGSLAGELYEQYF
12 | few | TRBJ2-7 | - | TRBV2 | TGTGCCAGCAGCAGGGTAGGTTACGAGCAGTACTTC | CASSRVGYEQYF
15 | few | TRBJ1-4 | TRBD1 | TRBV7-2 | TGTGCCAGCAGCCCCCAGGGGGCGCCTAATGAAAAACTGTTTTTT | CASSPQGAPNEKLFF
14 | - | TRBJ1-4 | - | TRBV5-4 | TGTGCCAGCAGCTTGCCCGGGTCAAGGGAAAAACTGTTTTTT | CASSLPGSREKLFF
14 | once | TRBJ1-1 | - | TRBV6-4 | TGTGCCAGCAGTGGCGGGGTGGTGAACACTGAAGCTTTCTTT | CASSGGVVNTEAFF
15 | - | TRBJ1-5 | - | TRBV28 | TGTGCCAGCAGTTGGGGCCGGGGGTCCGGGCAGCCCCAGCATTTT | CASSWGRGSGQPQHF
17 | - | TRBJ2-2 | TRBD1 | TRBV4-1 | TGCGCCAGCAGCCAATCAACCGGGACAGGGGGCATCGGGGAGCTGTTTTTT | CASSQSTGTGGIGELFF
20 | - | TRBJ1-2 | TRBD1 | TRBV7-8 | TGTGCCAGCAGCCCTAGAGTTAGGAGACAGGGGACATCGGGATCGGGGGGCTACACCTTC | CASSPRVRRQGTSGSGGYTF
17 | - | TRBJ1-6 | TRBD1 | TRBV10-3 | TGTGCCATCAGTAGACGGGACAGCGCGTCCTATAATTCACCCCTCCACTTT | CAISRRDSASYNSPLHF
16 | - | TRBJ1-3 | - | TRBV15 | TGTGCCACCAGCAGAGTGAATCAGCGGGGGGGAGACACCATATATTTT | CATSRVNQRGGDTIYF
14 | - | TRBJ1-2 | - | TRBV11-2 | TGTGCCAGCAGCTTAGATCTCCCATCGGGGGGCTACACCTTC | CASSLDLPSGGYTF
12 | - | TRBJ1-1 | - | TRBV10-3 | TGTGCCATCAGGGGGGGGATGACTGAAGCTTTCTTT | CAIRGGMTEAFF
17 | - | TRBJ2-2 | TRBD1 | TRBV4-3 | TGCGCCAGCAGCCAAGAAATCGGACAGGGGTACACCGGGGAGCTGTTTTTT | CASSQEIGQGYTGELFF
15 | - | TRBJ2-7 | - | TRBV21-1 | TGTGCCAGCAGCCGCCGACCCGACAGGGAGGACGAGCAGTACTTC | CASSRRPDREDEQYF
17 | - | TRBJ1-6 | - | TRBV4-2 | TGTGCCAGCAGCCAGACAACGACAATCTCCTATAATTCACCCCTCCACTTT | CASSQTTTISYNSPLHF
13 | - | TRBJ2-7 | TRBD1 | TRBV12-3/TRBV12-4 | TGTGCCAGCAGCCCGGGACAGGGCTACGAGCAGTACTTC | CASSPGQGYEQYF
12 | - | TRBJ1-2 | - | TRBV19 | TGTGCCAGTAGTCCCGAACCGGATGGCTACACCTTC | CASSPEPDGYTF
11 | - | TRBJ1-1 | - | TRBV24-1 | TGTGCCACCAGCGGAGGCACTGAAGCTTTCTTT | CATSGGTEAFF
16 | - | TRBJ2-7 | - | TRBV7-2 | TGTGCCAGCAGCTTAGTCGCGAACCTAGCGAGGGACGAGCAGTACTTC | CASSLVANLARDEQYF
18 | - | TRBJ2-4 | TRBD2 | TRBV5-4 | TGTGCCAGCAGCGACCCGGGACTAGCGGGGGGGCGGGGGAACATTCAGTACTTC | CASSDPGLAGGRGNIQYF
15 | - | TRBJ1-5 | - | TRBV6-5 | TGTGCCAGCAGTTTGACAGATAATAGCAATCAGCCCCAGCATTTT | CASSLTDNSNQPQHF
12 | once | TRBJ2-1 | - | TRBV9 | TGTGCCAGCAGCCTTCGGTCGGATGAGCAGTTCTTC | CASSLRSDEQFF
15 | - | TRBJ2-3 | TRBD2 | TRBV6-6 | TGTGCCAGCAGTATTAGCGGGGGGGCTACAGATACGCAGTATTTT | CASSISGGATDTQYF
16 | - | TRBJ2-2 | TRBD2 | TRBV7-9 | TGTGCCAGCAGCTTCCCAGCGGGAGGGCCTGACGGGGAGCTGTTTTTT | CASSFPAGGPDGELFF
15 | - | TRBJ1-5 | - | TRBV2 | TGTGCCAGTAGGCCTCCGGGACAACTAGGTCAGCCCCAGCATTTT | CASRPPGQLGQPQHF
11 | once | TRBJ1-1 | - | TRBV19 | TGTGCCAGTAGCCAAAACACTGAAGCTTTCTTT | CASSQNTEAFF
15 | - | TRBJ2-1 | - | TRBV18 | TGTGCCAGCTCACAAACGACTAACCCCTACAATGAGCAGTTCTTC | CASSQTTNPYNEQFF
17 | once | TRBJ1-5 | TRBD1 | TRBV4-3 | TGCGCCAGCAGCCGCTCTTACACAGGGGGAAGGGATCAGCCCCAGCATTTT | CASSRSYTGGRDQPQHF
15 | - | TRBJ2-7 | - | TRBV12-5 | TGTGCTAGTGGTTCCCCCCGGGACAATCGATACGAGCAGTACTTC | CASGSPRDNRYEQYF
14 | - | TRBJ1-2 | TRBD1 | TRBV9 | TGTGCCAGCAGCCCTAACAGGGGCGGGTATGGCTACACCTTC | CASSPNRGGYGYTF
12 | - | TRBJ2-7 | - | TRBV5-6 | TGTGCCAGCAGCTCCACTTACTACGAGCAGTACTTC | CASSSTYYEQYF
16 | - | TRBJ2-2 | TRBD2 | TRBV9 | TGTGCCAGCAGCTATGCTGCTAGCGGGAGAACCGGGGAGCTGTTTTTT | CASSYAASGRTGELFF
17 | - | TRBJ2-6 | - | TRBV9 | TGTGCCAGCAGCCAACCCCGGGAGTCCTCTGGGGCCAACGTCCTGACTTTC | CASSQPRESSGANVLTF
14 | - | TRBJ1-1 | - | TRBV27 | TGTGCCAGCAGAGGGTCGGACAGGAACACTGAAGCTTTCTTT | CASRGSDRNTEAFF